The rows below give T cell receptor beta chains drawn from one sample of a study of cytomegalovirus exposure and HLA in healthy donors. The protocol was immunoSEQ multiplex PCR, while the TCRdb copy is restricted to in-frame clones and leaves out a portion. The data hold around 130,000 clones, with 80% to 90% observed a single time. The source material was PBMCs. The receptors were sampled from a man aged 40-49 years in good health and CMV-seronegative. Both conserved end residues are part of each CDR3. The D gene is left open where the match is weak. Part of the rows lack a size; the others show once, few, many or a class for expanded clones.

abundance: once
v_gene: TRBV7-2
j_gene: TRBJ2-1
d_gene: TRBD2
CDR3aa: CASSPSLAGGRNEQFF
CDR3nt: TGTGCCAGCAGCCCGTCCCTAGCGGGAGGGCGGAATGAGCAGTTCTTC

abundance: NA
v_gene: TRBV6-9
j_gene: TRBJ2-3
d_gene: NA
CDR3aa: CASDLTASTTDTQYF
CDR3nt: TGTGCCAGCGATCTAACAGCCTCTACCACAGATACGCAGTATTTT

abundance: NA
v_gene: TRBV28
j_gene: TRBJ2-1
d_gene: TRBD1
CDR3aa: CASSSRGTAYNEQFF
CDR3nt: TGTGCCAGCAGTTCTAGGGGGACAGCCTACAATGAGCAGTTCTTC

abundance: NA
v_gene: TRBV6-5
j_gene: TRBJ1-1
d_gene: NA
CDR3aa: CASRVFGGRAFF
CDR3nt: TGTGCCAGCAGAGTTTTCGGGGGTCGGGCTTTCTTT

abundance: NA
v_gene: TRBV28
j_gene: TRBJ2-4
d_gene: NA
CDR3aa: CATRRVAKNIQYF
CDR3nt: TGTGCCACCCGGAGAGTAGCCAAAAACATTCAGTACTTC

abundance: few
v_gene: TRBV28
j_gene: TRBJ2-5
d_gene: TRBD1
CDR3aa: CASSRDRVIETQYF
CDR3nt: TGTGCCAGCAGCCGGGACAGGGTCATCGAGACCCAGTACTTC

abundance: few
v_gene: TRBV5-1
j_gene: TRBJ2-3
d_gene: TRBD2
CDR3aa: CASSSGLAGGGSTDTQYF
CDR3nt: TGCGCCAGCAGCTCGGGACTAGCGGGCGGAGGAAGCACAGATACGCAGTATTTT

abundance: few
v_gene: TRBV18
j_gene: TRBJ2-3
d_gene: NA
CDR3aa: CASSPPSTDTQYF
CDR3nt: TGTGCCAGCTCACCCCCTAGCACAGATACGCAGTATTTT

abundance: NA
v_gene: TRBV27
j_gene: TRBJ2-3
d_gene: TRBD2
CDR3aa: CASTRLAGHTDTQYF
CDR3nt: TGTGCCAGCACCCGACTAGCGGGACACACAGATACGCAGTATTTT

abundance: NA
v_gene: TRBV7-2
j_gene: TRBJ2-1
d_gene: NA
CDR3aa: CASSPEAYAGEQFF
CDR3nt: TGTGCCAGCAGCCCAGAGGCCTACGCTGGCGAGCAGTTCTTC

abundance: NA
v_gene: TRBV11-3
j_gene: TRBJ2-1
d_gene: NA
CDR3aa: CASSFSRNNEQFF
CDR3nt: TGTGCCAGCAGCTTCAGCAGGAACAATGAGCAGTTCTTC

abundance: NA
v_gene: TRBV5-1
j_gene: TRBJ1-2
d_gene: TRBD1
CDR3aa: CASSWTGQNGYTF
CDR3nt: TGCGCCAGCAGCTGGACAGGGCAAAATGGCTACACCTTC

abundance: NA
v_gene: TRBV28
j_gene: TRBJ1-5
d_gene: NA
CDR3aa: CASSFQVHQPQHF
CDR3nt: TGTGCCAGCAGTTTTCAGGTCCATCAGCCCCAGCATTTT

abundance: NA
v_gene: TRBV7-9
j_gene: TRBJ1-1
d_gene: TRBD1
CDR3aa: CASSEGQGGTEAFF
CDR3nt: TGTGCCAGCAGCGAAGGACAGGGCGGCACTGAAGCTTTCTTT

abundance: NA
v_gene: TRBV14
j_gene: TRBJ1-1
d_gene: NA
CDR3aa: CASSLAATKNTEAFF
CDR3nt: TGTGCCAGCAGCCTAGCAGCGACCAAGAACACTGAAGCTTTCTTT

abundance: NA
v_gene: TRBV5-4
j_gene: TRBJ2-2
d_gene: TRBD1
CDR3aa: CASSLQGVDTGELFF
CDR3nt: TGTGCCAGCAGCTTACAGGGGGTGGACACCGGGGAGCTGTTTTTT

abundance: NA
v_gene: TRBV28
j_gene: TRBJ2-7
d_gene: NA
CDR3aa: CASSLASKTSYEQYF
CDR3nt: TGTGCCAGCAGTTTAGCCTCGAAAACATCCTACGAGCAGTACTTC

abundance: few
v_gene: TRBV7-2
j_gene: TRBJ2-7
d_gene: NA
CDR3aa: CASSPSHYEQYF
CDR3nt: TGTGCCAGCAGCCCGAGCCACTACGAGCAGTACTTC

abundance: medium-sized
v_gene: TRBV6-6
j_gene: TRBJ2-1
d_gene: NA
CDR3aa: CASTPRGGSYNEQFF
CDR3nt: TGTGCCAGCACCCCCCGAGGCGGGTCCTACAATGAGCAGTTCTTC

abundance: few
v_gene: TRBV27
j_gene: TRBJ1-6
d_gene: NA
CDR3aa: CAGRIGERYNSPLHF
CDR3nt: TGTGCCGGCAGGATAGGGGAACGATATAATTCACCCCTCCACTTT

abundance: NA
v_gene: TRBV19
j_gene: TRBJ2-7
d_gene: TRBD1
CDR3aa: CASSVDRGREQYF
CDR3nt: TGTGCCAGTAGTGTTGACAGGGGGCGTGAGCAGTACTTC

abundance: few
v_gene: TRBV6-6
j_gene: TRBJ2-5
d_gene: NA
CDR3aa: CASSSGGIGTQYF
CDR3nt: TGTGCCAGCAGTTCCGGCGGGATCGGGACCCAGTACTTC

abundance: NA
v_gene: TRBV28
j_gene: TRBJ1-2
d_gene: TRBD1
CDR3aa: CASSSGQGIMLGYTF
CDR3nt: TGTGCCAGCAGTTCGGGACAGGGTATTATGTTGGGCTACACCTTC

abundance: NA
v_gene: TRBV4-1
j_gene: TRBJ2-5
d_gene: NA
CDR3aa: CASSRGPAGETQYF
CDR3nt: TGCGCCAGCAGCCGCGGCCCCGCGGGGGAGACCCAGTACTTC

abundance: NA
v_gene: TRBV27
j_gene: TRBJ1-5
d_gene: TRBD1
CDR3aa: CASSSGTARRDPPQHF
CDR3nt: TGTGCCAGCAGTTCAGGGACAGCCAGACGGGATCCGCCCCAGCATTTT

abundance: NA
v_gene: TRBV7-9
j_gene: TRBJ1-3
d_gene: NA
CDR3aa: CASSSPGDLSGNTIYF
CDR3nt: TGTGCCAGCAGCTCCCCGGGAGACCTCTCTGGAAACACCATATATTTT

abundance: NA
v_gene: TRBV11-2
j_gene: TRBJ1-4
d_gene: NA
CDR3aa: CASSLVTPRQPNEKLFF
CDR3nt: TGTGCCAGCAGCTTAGTAACGCCTCGACAGCCTAATGAAAAACTGTTTTTT

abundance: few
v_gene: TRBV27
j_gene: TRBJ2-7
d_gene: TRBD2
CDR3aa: CASSLWREIYCEQYF
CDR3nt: TGTGCCAGCAGTTTATGGCGGGAGATTTACTGCGAGCAGTACTTC

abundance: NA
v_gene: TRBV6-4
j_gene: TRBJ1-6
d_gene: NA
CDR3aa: CASSESGGNSPLHF
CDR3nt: TGTGCCAGCAGTGAGTCGGGGGGTAATTCACCCCTCCACTTT

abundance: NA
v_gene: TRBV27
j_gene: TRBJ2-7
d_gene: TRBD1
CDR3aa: CASRTGSTYEQYF
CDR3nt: TGTGCCAGCCGGACAGGCTCTACCTACGAGCAGTACTTC

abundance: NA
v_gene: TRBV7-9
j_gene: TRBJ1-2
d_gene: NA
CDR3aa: CASSLRLPMQANYGYTF
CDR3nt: TGTGCCAGCAGCTTAAGACTCCCGATGCAAGCTAACTATGGCTACACCTTC

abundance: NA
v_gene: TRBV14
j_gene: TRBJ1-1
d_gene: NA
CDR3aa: CASSQSGGGGTEAFF
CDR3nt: TGTGCCAGCAGCCAATCGGGAGGAGGGGGCACTGAAGCTTTCTTT

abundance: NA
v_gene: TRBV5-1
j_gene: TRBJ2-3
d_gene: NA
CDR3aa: CASSLASDTQYF
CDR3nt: TGCGCCAGCAGCTTGGCGTCAGATACGCAGTATTTT

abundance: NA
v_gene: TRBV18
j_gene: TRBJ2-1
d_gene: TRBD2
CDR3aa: CASSPRGVNNEQFF
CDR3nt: TGTGCCAGCTCACCCCGGGGGGTTAACAATGAGCAGTTCTTC

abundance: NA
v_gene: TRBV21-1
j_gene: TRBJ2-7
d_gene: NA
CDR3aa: CASSKIDGSYEQYF
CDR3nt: TGTGCCAGCAGCAAAATCGACGGGTCCTACGAGCAGTACTTC

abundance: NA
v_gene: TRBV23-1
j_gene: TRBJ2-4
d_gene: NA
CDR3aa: CASTTGDPLKNIQYF
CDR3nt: TGCGCCAGCACCACGGGGGATCCTCTAAAAAACATTCAGTACTTC

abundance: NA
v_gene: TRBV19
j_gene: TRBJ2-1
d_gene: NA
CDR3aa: CASSPRTDYNEQFF
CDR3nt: TGTGCCAGTAGTCCTAGGACAGACTACAATGAGCAGTTCTTC

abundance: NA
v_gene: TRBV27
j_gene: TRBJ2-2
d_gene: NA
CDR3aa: CASSLSPRANTGELFF
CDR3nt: TGTGCCAGCAGTTTATCCCCACGCGCGAACACCGGGGAGCTGTTTTTT

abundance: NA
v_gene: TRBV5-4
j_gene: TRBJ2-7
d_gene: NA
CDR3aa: CASSSDGNRPYEQYF
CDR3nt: TGTGCCAGCAGCTCCGACGGTAACAGGCCCTACGAGCAGTACTTC

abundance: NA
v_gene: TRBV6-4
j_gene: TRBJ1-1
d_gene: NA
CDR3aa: CASKMQGQNTEAFF
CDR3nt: TGTGCCAGCAAGATGCAGGGGCAGAACACTGAAGCTTTCTTT

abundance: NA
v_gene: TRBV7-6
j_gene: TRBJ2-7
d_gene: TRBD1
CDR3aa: CASSRDRGSEQYF
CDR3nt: TGTGCCAGCAGCCGGGACAGGGGTTCCGAGCAGTACTTC

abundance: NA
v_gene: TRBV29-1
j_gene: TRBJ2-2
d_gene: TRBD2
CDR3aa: CSVEGLAGGTGELFF
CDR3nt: TGCAGCGTTGAAGGACTAGCGGGAGGGACCGGGGAGCTGTTTTTT

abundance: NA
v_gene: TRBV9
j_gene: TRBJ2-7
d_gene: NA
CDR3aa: CASSVAASDYEQYF
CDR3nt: TGTGCCAGCAGCGTAGCGGCTAGCGACTACGAGCAGTACTTC

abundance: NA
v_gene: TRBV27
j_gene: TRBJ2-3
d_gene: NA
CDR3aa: CASSPRTASTDTQYF
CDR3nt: TGTGCCAGCAGTCCTCGGACAGCTAGCACAGATACGCAGTATTTT

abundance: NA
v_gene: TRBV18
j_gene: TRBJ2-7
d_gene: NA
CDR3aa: CASSSGLAYEQYF
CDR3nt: TGTGCCAGCTCATCCGGACTGGCCTACGAGCAGTACTTC

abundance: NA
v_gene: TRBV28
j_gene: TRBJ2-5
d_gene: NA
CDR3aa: CASPAPGSGQETQYF
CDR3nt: TGTGCCAGCCCCGCGCCAGGGAGCGGGCAAGAGACCCAGTACTTC

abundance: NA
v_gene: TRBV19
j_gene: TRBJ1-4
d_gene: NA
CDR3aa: CASSLRSANEKLFF
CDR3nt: TGTGCCAGTAGCCTCCGTTCAGCTAATGAAAAACTGTTTTTT

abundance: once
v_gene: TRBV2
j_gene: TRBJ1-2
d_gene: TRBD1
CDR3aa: CASSRGNGYTF
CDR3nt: TGTGCCAGTTCCAGGGGGAATGGCTACACCTTC

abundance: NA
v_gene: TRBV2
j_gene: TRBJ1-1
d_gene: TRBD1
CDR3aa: CASRPGTANTEAFF
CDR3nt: TGTGCCAGCAGGCCTGGGACAGCGAACACTGAAGCTTTCTTT

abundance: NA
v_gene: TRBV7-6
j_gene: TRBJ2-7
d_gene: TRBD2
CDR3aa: CASSFSPGTSGGDTYEQYF
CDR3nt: TGTGCCAGCAGCTTCTCACCTGGGACTAGCGGGGGGGACACCTACGAGCAGTACTTC